What follows are 12 T cell receptor beta chains derived from one specimen sequenced in a study of blood T cell repertoires in COVID-19. TCRdb keeps only in-frame clones here, not all; method: immunoSEQ multiplex PCR. The data hold around 230,000 clones, with about 81% observed a single time. The specimen sequenced was PBMCs or T cells enriched from blood (not recorded which). The source of these receptors is a man aged 40-49 years who had recovered from COVID-19.

The rearrangement links TRBV27 to TRBJ2-3; D is possibly TRBD2 (5 bases). CDR1 and CDR2 from the germline V gene are MNHEY and SMNVEV (reference sequence). The V end was cut by 3 bases, the J end by 2 bases, with 15 bases between. The CDR3 is 16 residues long. CDR3 coding DNA: TGTGCCAGCAGTTTTATTTCGTGGGAGAACACAGATACGCAGTATTTT. Protein product: CASSFISWENTDTQYF.

The chain couples TRBV9 to TRBJ2-2; tentatively, D is TRBD1 (6 bases). The germline V gene encodes CDR1 SGDLS and CDR2 YYNGEE. Trimming shortened V by 4 bases and J by 0 bases, and 13 bases separated the two germline ends. The CDR3 is made up of 16 amino acids. The CDR3 DNA follows: TGTGCCAGCAGCCCCCCGCAGGGGCCGAACACCGGGGAGCTGTTTTTT. Translating it yields CASSPPQGPNTGELFF.

The table lists this clone with a count of one. The rearrangement uses TRBV5-1 and TRBJ1-1; a possible D gene is TRBD1 (5 bases). Germline V gene sequence: CDR1 SGHRS, CDR2 YFSETQ. The CDR3 sequence is 17 residues long. V was trimmed by 1 base and J by 1 base, leaving 17 bases between them. The CDR3 here is CASSLRGSEVGNTEAFF. As DNA, the CDR3 is TGCGCCAGCAGCTTGAGGGGCTCGGAAGTGGGGAACACTGAAGCTTTCTTT.

V usage is TRBV24-1 and J usage is TRBJ2-5; TRBD1 matches at 7 bases. CDR3 length: 14 residues. The V gene's germline CDR1 is KGHDR and CDR2 SFDVKD. V trimming: 4 bases; J trimming: 4 bases; junction bases outside the gene matches: 5. CDR3 amino acids: CATSDWDRRETQYF. The CDR3 DNA reads TGTGCCACCAGTGACTGGGACAGACGAGAGACCCAGTACTTC.

The chain has TRBV13 and TRBJ2-3, with 9 bases lining up with TRBD2. The V and J ends lost 6 bases and 0 bases, in that order; junction bases with no gene match: 4. The CDR3 length is 15 residues. CDR1 is PRHDT and CDR2 is FYEKMQ in the germline V gene (reference sequence). This chain's CDR3 is CASRPGLASTDTQYF. CDR3 bases: TGTGCCAGCAGGCCGGGACTAGCCAGCACAGATACGCAGTATTTT.

This chain uses TRBV10-1 with TRBJ2-2, with D hard to call. The V end lost 4 bases, the J end lost 1 base, and 7 bases lay between the germline ends. Germline V gene data show CDR1 as WNHNN and CDR2 as SYGVQD (reference sequence). There are 14 residues in the CDR3. The CDR3 protein is CASSVTVNTGELFF. The CDR3 DNA reads as TGCGCCAGCAGTGTAACAGTGAACACCGGGGAGCTGTTTTTT.

This clone was counted a few times. The rearrangement uses TRBV19 and TRBJ1-2, with 11 bases matching TRBD1. The germline CDR1 and CDR2 sequences are LNHDA and SQIVND (reference sequence). The CDR3 has 15 residues. Trimming cost V 3 bases and J 6 bases; bases outside gene matches: 6. The CDR3 DNA reads TGTGCCAGTAGTATGAGGGGACAGGGGGTAGATGGCTACACCTTC. Translating it yields CASSMRGQGVDGYTF.

DNA for the CDR3: TGTGCCAGCAGTTACTCGACGGTACAAAGGTCTGGGGCACAGTTCTTC. Translation gives CASSYSTVQRSGAQFF. This chain uses TRBV6-2 or TRBV6-3 with TRBJ2-1, with a weak D call TRBD1 (5 bases). The CDR3 totals 16 residues. The V and J ends lost 0 bases and 13 bases respectively, with 22 bases between them. Germline V gene lookup returns CDR1 MNHEY and CDR2 SVGEGT.

This chain links TRBV19 with TRBJ1-1; D is unclear. CDR3 length: 14 residues. CDR1 and CDR2 (germline): LNHDA, SQIVND (reference sequence). Trimming took 5 bases from V and 3 from J, leaving 13 bases between them. As DNA, the CDR3 is TGTGCCAGTAGTCCTAGGCCCCTGGACACTGAAGCTTTCTTT. Its translation is CASSPRPLDTEAFF.

This chain joins TRBV12-5 and TRBJ2-7, with D tentatively TRBD2 (5 bases). Trimming cost V 7 bases and J 6 bases, with 16 bases left between them. In germline, CDR1 is LGHNT, CDR2 FRNRAP. The CDR3 has 13 amino acids. The CDR3 protein is CASAPDWVSEQYF. The CDR3 coding sequence is TGTGCTAGTGCCCCGGACTGGGTTAGCGAGCAGTACTTC.

The J gene is TRBJ2-7, the V gene TRBV5-6, with 13 bases fitting TRBD2. Germline V gives CDR1 SGHDT, CDR2 YYEEEE. This CDR3 is 15 amino acids long. V was pared by 5 bases and J by 6 bases, with 8 bases of the junction left unmatched. CDR3: CASSFGLAGEFEQYF. For the CDR3, the DNA is TGTGCCAGCAGTTTCGGACTAGCGGGAGAGTTCGAGCAGTACTTC.

This rearrangement joins TRBV21-1 to TRBJ1-6. TRBV21-1 is an annotated pseudogene. The CDR3 runs 17 residues. The CDR3 DNA reads TGTGCCAGCAGCAAAGGGGGGGAGGGAGTAGCTCTTTCGCCCCTCCACTTT. Translating it yields CASSKGGEGVALSPLHF.